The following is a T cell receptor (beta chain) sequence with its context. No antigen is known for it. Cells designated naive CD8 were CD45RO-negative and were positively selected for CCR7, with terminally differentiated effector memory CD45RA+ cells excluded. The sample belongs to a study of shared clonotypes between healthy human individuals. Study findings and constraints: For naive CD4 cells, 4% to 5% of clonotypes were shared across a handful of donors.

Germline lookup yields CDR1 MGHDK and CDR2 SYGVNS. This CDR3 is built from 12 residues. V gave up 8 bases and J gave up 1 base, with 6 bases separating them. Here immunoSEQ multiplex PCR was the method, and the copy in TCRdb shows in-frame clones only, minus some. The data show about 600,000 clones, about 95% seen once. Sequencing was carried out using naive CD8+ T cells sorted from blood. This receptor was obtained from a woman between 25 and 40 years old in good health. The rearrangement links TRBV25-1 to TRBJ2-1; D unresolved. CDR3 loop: CASRNSYNEQFF. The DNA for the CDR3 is TGTGCCAGCCGAAATTCCTACAATGAGCAGTTCTTC.